One sample yielded the 32 T cell receptor beta chains listed below, sequenced in a study of T cells in Graves' hyperthyroidism and ophthalmopathy. Amplification of TCR beta CDR3 regions was performed using RNA transcripts as template. The TCR CDR3 was amplified in a first-round RT-PCR using the HTBI primer set. One entry per CDR3 protein, called by TCRdb with MiXCR from the multiplex PCR reads. The table includes a few hundred thousand distinct CDR3 sequences, roughly 15% detected once. Sequencing was done on a sample of blood. These receptors were taken from a woman in her thirties or forties with Graves' hyperthyroidism.

This clonotype was seen ten or more times. CDR3 sequence reads: CAIRGETGNTIYF. In DNA form, the CDR3 reads TGTGCCATCAGGGGCGAAACTGGAAACACCATATATTTT. This chain uses TRBV10-3 with TRBJ1-3; D unclear. Trimming removed 6 bases from V and 2 bases from J, with 8 bases in between. CDR3 size: 13 residues. Germline-derived CDR1 and CDR2 are ENHRY and SYGVKD.

This clonotype was recorded at least ten times. V and J are TRBV20-1 and TRBJ2-1; D not resolved. V shed 1 base and J shed 7 bases, with 17 bases lying between them. This CDR3 region has 15 residues. Germline V CDR1 and CDR2: DFQATT, SNEGSKA (reference sequence). CDR3 protein: CSARVLGKVANEQFF. The CDR3 region has the DNA TGCAGTGCTAGAGTTCTGGGGAAGGTGGCGAATGAGCAGTTCTTC.

This clonotype has at least ten counts. V is TRBV27 and J is TRBJ2-3, with TRBD2 matching 9 bases. CDR1 is MNHEY and CDR2 is SMNVEV in the germline V gene (reference sequence). J gave up 2 bases and V 5 bases, and 8 bases lay outside the gene matches. The CDR3 extends over 16 amino acids. This chain's CDR3 is CASSPLLAGPTDTQYF. The CDR3 DNA follows: TGTGCCAGCAGTCCCCTCCTAGCGGGGCCCACAGATACGCAGTATTTT.

Many counts were recorded for this clonotype. The chain is built from TRBV2 and TRBJ1-5, with a possible D match to TRBD1 (5 bases). V lost 5 bases and J lost 5, with 10 bases in between. Germline V gene sequence: CDR1 SNHLY, CDR2 FYNNEI. The CDR3 spans 13 residues. The CDR3 nucleotides are TGTGCCAGCAGTCACAGGCTAGATCAGCCCCAGCATTTT. Translated, it gives CASSHRLDQPQHF.

This clonotype has at least ten counts. The rearrangement links TRBV10-3 to TRBJ2-7; 14 nucleotides match TRBD2. The CDR3 extends over 19 amino acids. Germline trimming cut 0 bases from V and 3 bases from J; bases unmatched to any gene: 10. The germline V gene has CDR1 ENHRY and CDR2 SYGVKD. CDR3 DNA: TGTGCCATCAGTGAGTCCGGGACTAGCGGGAGTAGTACCCGCTACGAGCAGTACTTC. It specifies CAISESGTSGSSTRYEQYF.

Notes on this clonotype: This may come from a read error, since a much larger clone is one base off. This rearrangement joins TRBV20-1 to TRBJ2-1, with TRBD1 identical over 7 bases. The end of the DNA aligns better with TRBJ2-7, so the J call may be wrong. CDR3 length equals 14 residues. Germline CDR1 and CDR2: DFQATT and SNEGSKA (reference sequence). The CDR3 loop reads CSAVVRDSFNEQYF. The CDR3 DNA reads TGCAGTGCCGTAGTGAGGGACAGTTTCAATGAGCAGTACTTC.

This clonotype was seen only a few times. V and J are TRBV12-3 or TRBV12-4 and TRBJ2-1; the D is unclear. The germline V and J ends were trimmed by 4 bases and 13 bases, with 17 bases remaining between them. The CDR3 totals 13 residues. The CDR3 protein is CASSSPNDLDQFF. The CDR3 DNA sequence: TGTGCCAGCAGTTCTCCCAATGACCTAGACCAGTTCTTC.

This clonotype was observed a few times. The chain uses TRBV10-3 and TRBJ2-7; no clear D. CDR1 is ENHRY, CDR2 SYGVKD, per germline. Between the trimmed V and J ends, which lost 3 bases and 4 bases, there was a span of 7 bases. CDR3 length equals 12 residues. Here the CDR3 reads CAISDFGYEQYF. The CDR3, as DNA: TGTGCCATCAGTGATTTTGGATACGAGCAGTACTTC.

The genes are TRBV20-1 and TRBJ2-7; 14 nucleotides agree with TRBD2. The J call may be in error: the DNA end matches TRBJ2-1 better. This CDR3 contains 15 residues. Germline V gene data show CDR1 as DFQATT and CDR2 as SNEGSKA (reference sequence). CDR3 loop: CSARGLAGESYEQFF. The CDR3 DNA is TGCAGTGCCAGGGGACTAGCGGGAGAAAGCTACGAGCAGTTCTTC.

This clonotype was counted only a few times. V gene TRBV6-5 combines with J gene TRBJ1-5; TRBD1 is a possible D gene (5 bases). CDR1 is MNHEY and CDR2 is SVGAGI in the germline V gene. The CDR3 is 16 residues long. V was shortened by 0 bases and J by 4 bases, with 13 bases between the two germline ends. CDR3 DNA sequence: TGTGCCAGCAGTTACTCCTTGGACATGGGTAATCAGCCCCAGCATTTT. Protein: CASSYSLDMGNQPQHF.

This clonotype has ten or more counts. This sequence joins TRBV10-1 and TRBJ2-1, with TRBD2 as a possible D gene (5 bases). The V gene lost 4 bases and the J gene lost 0 bases, with 13 bases spanning the gap. The CDR3 extends over 16 amino acids. Germline lookup yields CDR1 WNHNN and CDR2 SYGVQD (reference sequence). Here the CDR3 reads CASSGMAGSSYNEQFF. DNA of the CDR3: TGCGCCAGCAGTGGAATGGCGGGTTCCTCCTACAATGAGCAGTTCTTC.

This clonotype came up many times. V and J are TRBV12-3 or TRBV12-4 and TRBJ2-1; D gene uncertain. This CDR3 spans 16 amino acids. Trimming stripped 6 bases from V and 1 base from J, with 16 bases between. CDR3 coding DNA: TGTGCCAGCAGGAACACCCTAGGTAGGTCCTACAATGAGCAGTTCTTC. It translates to CASRNTLGRSYNEQFF.

In its sample, this clonotype was seen many times. The chain links TRBV12-3 or TRBV12-4 to TRBJ2-5, with 15 bases lining up with TRBD2. This CDR3 spans 15 amino acids. Trimming removed 6 bases from V and 5 bases from J; junction bases left unmatched: 4. CDR3 loop: CASRPGLAGGETQYF. The CDR3 DNA is TGTGCCAGCAGGCCGGGACTAGCGGGAGGCGAGACCCAGTACTTC.

On this clonotype: A much larger clone lies one base from this, so it may be a read error. The chain is built from TRBV5-1 and TRBJ2-5, with D hard to call. CDR1 is SGHRS and CDR2 is YFSETQ in the germline V gene. Trimming left V 7 bases short and J 5 bases short, with 15 bases between. This CDR3 is built from 13 residues. This chain's CDR3 is CASGRTLTETQYF. CDR3 DNA: TGCGCCAGCGGCCGTACATTAACCGAGACCCAGTACTTC.

This clonotype was detected a few times. The V and J genes are TRBV20-1 and TRBJ1-5, with a tentative D call TRBD1 (5 bases). The CDR3 runs to 15 residues. V was cut by 3 bases and J by 0 bases, with 12 bases left in between. Germline V gene lookup returns CDR1 DFQATT and CDR2 SNEGSKA (reference sequence). The CDR3 spells CSASWGDYSNQPQHF. Written as DNA, the CDR3 is TGCAGTGCTAGCTGGGGGGACTATAGCAATCAGCCCCAGCATTTT.

This clonotype was counted at least ten times. The rearrangement links TRBV11-2 to TRBJ2-3; 7 bases are a match to TRBD1. The germline V gene encodes CDR1 SGHAT and CDR2 FQNNGV. V lost 1 base, J lost 3 bases, and 10 bases stayed unmatched. The CDR3 is 17 residues long. This chain's CDR3 is CASSLGGPGTATDTQYF. The CDR3 DNA sequence: TGTGCCAGCAGCTTAGGAGGCCCCGGGACAGCGACAGATACGCAGTATTTT.

This clonotype was picked up a small number of times. The chain links TRBV5-5 to TRBJ2-7; TRBD1 might be the D (5 bases). Per the germline V gene, CDR1 is SGHKS and CDR2 is YYEKEE (reference sequence). V was pared by 4 bases and J by 2 bases, with 13 bases between. CDR3 size: 14 residues. In DNA, the CDR3 is TGTGCCAGCAGCCAGACAGATTACACCTACGAGCAGTACTTC. Encoded protein: CASSQTDYTYEQYF.

This clonotype was detected a few times. This chain links TRBV3-1 with TRBJ2-3; D gene uncertain. The germline V gene has CDR1 LGHDT and CDR2 YNNKEL (reference sequence). The CDR3 totals 15 residues. Trimming took 5 bases from V and 5 from J, leaving 17 bases between them. CDR3 sequence reads: CASSWTGYSIDTQYF. DNA of the CDR3: TGTGCCAGCAGCTGGACGGGCTATTCCATAGATACGCAGTATTTT.

This clonotype has ten or more counts. The rearrangement links TRBV28 to TRBJ2-7, with D unclear. V was trimmed by 4 bases and J by 0 bases, leaving 10 bases between them. Germline assignment: CDR1 MDHEN and CDR2 SYDVKM. CDR3 length equals 14 residues. The CDR3, as DNA: TGTGCCAGCAGTTCGTACTATAGCTCCTACGAGCAGTACTTC. Its protein product is CASSSYYSSYEQYF.

This clonotype was counted many times. V usage is TRBV5-1 and J usage is TRBJ1-1; D gene unclear. The ends were cut back, 0 bases at V and 1 base at J, with 10 bases in the middle. Germline loops: CDR1 SGHRS, CDR2 YFSETQ. The CDR3 runs 15 residues. CDR3 nucleotides: TGCGCCAGCAGCTTGGAAAGTAAGAGGAACACTGAAGCTTTCTTT. Protein product: CASSLESKRNTEAFF.

The V gene is TRBV24-1, the J gene TRBJ2-3; tentative D call: TRBD1 (6 bases). Germline CDR1 is KGHDR and CDR2 is SFDVKD. The CDR3 extends over 14 amino acids. V lost 1 base and J lost 6, with 10 bases in between. CDR3 nucleotides: TGTGCCACCAGTGATTTCGCAGGGGCGGATACGCAGTATTTT. It codes for CATSDFAGADTQYF.

Only a few counts were recorded for this clonotype. The germline gene is not matched at one end of the junction; a read error may be the cause. CDR3 in amino acids: CSAEPTTVTNTEAFF. CDR3 coding DNA: TGCAGCGCTGAACCTACGACAGTAACGAACACTGAAGCTTTCTTT. V is TRBV29-1 and J is TRBJ1-1; D perhaps matches TRBD1 (5 bases). Germline CDR1 is SQVTM and CDR2 is ANQGSEA. The CDR3 is 15 residues long.

This clonotype occurred many times. The CDR3 protein is CASSRFTGAGPYEQYF. CDR3 nucleotide sequence: TGTGCCAGCAGTCGCTTTACGGGAGCGGGGCCTTACGAGCAGTACTTC. V usage is TRBV28 and J usage is TRBJ2-7, with 7 nucleotides matching TRBD2. CDR1 and CDR2 from the germline V gene are MDHEN and SYDVKM. J lost 4 bases, V lost 5 bases, and 14 bases had no gene match. The CDR3 contains 16 residues. Combining the CDR3 with reference TRBV28 and TRBJ2-7 gives the whole variable domain DVKVTQSSRYLVKRTGEKVFLECVQDMDHENMFWYRQDPGLGLRLIYFSYDVKMKEKGDIPEGYSVSREKKERFSLILESASTNQTSMYLCASSRFTGAGPYEQYFGPGTRLTVT.

The chain couples TRBV6-1 to TRBJ1-4; 7 nucleotides line up with TRBD1. Germline trimming cut 5 bases from V and 8 bases from J; bases unmatched to any gene: 11. The CDR3 covers 15 residues. The germline V gene has CDR1 MNHNS and CDR2 SASEGT. The CDR3: CASSPSDRANEKLFF. The CDR3 bases are TGTGCCAGCAGTCCTTCAGACAGGGCCAACGAAAAACTGTTTTTT.

This clonotype has more than one count but fewer than ten. V usage is TRBV20-1 and J usage is TRBJ1-4, with D unclear. The V and J ends lost 2 bases and 7 bases respectively, with 11 bases between them. The CDR3 totals 13 residues. Germline V gene sequence: CDR1 DFQATT, CDR2 SNEGSKA (reference sequence). The CDR3 spells CSARREASEKLFF. DNA for the CDR3: TGCAGTGCTAGACGGGAGGCTTCTGAAAAACTGTTTTTT.

This clonotype showed up many times. This chain uses TRBV2 with TRBJ1-5; 7 bases are a match to TRBD1. Per germline, CDR1 SNHLY and CDR2 FYNNEI. Unmatched junction bases numbered 16, after V lost 10 bases and J lost 7 bases. CDR3 length: 15 residues. The CDR3 DNA reads TGTGCCACCGTGACGAGAGAGGGGGCGGGCCAGCCCCAGCATTTT. This sequence encodes CATVTREGAGQPQHF.

The V and J genes are TRBV29-1 and TRBJ1-3; the D is unclear. The CDR3 consists of 14 residues. Trimming shortened V by 7 bases and J by 0 bases, and 13 bases separated the two germline ends. Looked up from germline, CDR1 is SQVTM and CDR2 is ANQGSEA. CDR3 nucleotides: TGCAGCGCCTCGGACGCCCCCTCTGGAAACACCATATATTTT. It encodes CSASDAPSGNTIYF.

This rearrangement joins TRBV5-6 to TRBJ2-7; D might be TRBD1 or TRBD2, each matching 6 bases. V gave up 0 bases and J gave up 0 bases, with 13 bases separating them. Germline CDR1 and CDR2: SGHDT and YYEEEE. This CDR3 has 16 amino acids. The CDR3 DNA follows: TGTGCCAGCAGCTTGGTGGGCGGGACAAGCTCCTACGAGCAGTACTTC. Its translation: CASSLVGGTSSYEQYF.

Ten or more counts support this clonotype. The V call is TRBV11-3, the J call TRBJ2-3; TRBD2 matches at 11 bases. The CDR3 runs 13 residues. The germline V gene has CDR1 SGHNT and CDR2 YENEEA. Trimming took 6 bases from V and 8 from J; bases not matched to a gene: 4. The CDR3 region is CASRETSGSTQYF. CDR3 nucleotides: TGTGCCAGCAGGGAAACTAGCGGGAGTACGCAGTATTTT. The complete variable domain, with remaining parts taken from reference TRBV11-3 and TRBJ2-3, reads EAGVVQSPRYKIIEKKQPVAFWCNPISGHNTLYWYLQNLGQGPELLIRYENEEAVDDSQLPKDRFSAERLKGVDSTLKIQPAELGDSAVYLCASRETSGSTQYFGPGTRLTVL.

The chain joins TRBV28 to TRBJ2-4, with no clear D. V dropped 5 bases and J dropped 6 bases, with 5 bases sitting between them. The CDR3 runs 11 residues. Germline loops: CDR1 MDHEN, CDR2 SYDVKM. The CDR3 DNA reads as TGTGCCAGCAGTGACGGAAACATTCAGTACTTC. It encodes CASSDGNIQYF. Complete variable domain (other parts from reference TRBV28 and TRBJ2-4): DVKVTQSSRYLVKRTGEKVFLECVQDMDHENMFWYRQDPGLGLRLIYFSYDVKMKEKGDIPEGYSVSREKKERFSLILESASTNQTSMYLCASSDGNIQYFGAGTRLSVL.

In this sample, this clonotype turned up many times. The chain has TRBV20-1 and TRBJ2-1; 15 nucleotides agree with TRBD2. The CDR3 has 15 residues. The V gene's germline CDR1 is DFQATT and CDR2 SNEGSKA (reference sequence). J lost 3 bases, V lost 5 bases, and 2 bases had no gene match. CDR3 sequence (DNA): TGCAGTGCTGGGACTAGCGGGGGGAACTACAATGAGCAGTTCTTC. Translating gives CSAGTSGGNYNEQFF.

This clonotype was seen a few times. The V and J genes are TRBV19 and TRBJ2-2; the D is unclear. The germline V and J ends were trimmed by 9 bases and 2 bases, with 13 bases remaining between them. The V gene's germline CDR1 is LNHDA and CDR2 SQIVND (reference sequence). The CDR3 sequence is 14 residues long. The CDR3 sequence is CASSGHINTGELFF. CDR3 in DNA: TGTGCCAGCAGTGGGCATATCAACACCGGGGAGCTGTTTTTT.